This passage covers 29 T cell receptor beta chains from one sample sequenced in a study of beta chain features in type 1 diabetes. Since all of the isolated RNA was reverse transcribed, expressed TCRB transcripts were what got sequenced. Clones were sequenced by immunoSEQ multiplex PCR, and TCRdb holds only the in-frame ones, with some missing. The top ten clones hold about 0.097% of a sample with about 620,000 clones, less than 20% of them seen once. Sample: naive CD4+ T cells from blood. The receptor set was obtained from a man aged 18 to 29 in good health.

This clone was detected only a few times. This chain connects TRBV5-1 to TRBJ2-1; possibly TRBD2 for D (6 bases). The V end was cut by 0 bases, the J end by 5 bases, with 12 bases between. From germline, CDR1 is SGHRS and CDR2 YFSETQ. This CDR3 has 15 amino acids. The CDR3 sequence: CASSLAGRGDNEQFF. CDR3 nucleotides: TGCGCCAGCAGCTTGGCCGGGAGAGGCGACAATGAGCAGTTCTTC.

This clone was seen a handful of times. This chain joins TRBV6-9 and TRBJ2-5; 9 nucleotides align to TRBD2. The trim removed 6 bases at V and 3 bases at J, leaving 14 bases unmatched. Germline CDR1 is MNHGY and CDR2 is SVAAGI. The CDR3 contains 17 residues. The CDR3 spells CASSSTSGSRTKETQYF. The CDR3, as DNA: TGTGCCAGCAGCTCAACTAGCGGGTCACGGACGAAAGAGACCCAGTACTTC.

V is TRBV6-1 and J is TRBJ2-7, with TRBD1 as a possible D gene (6 bases). Deletions cut 4 bases from V and 2 bases from J, with 21 bases between. Germline lookup yields CDR1 MNHNS and CDR2 SASEGT. This CDR3 is built from 17 residues. In DNA form, the CDR3 reads TGTGCCAGCAGTGCGTCCTTGAGGGGGACGCGCGCCTACGAGCAGTACTTC. Translating gives CASSASLRGTRAYEQYF.

As DNA, the CDR3 is TGTGCCAGCAGCTATGGAGGACAGCTCTCTGGAAACACCATATATTTT. This encodes CASSYGGQLSGNTIYF. The chain links TRBV5-4 to TRBJ1-3; a possible D gene is TRBD1 (6 bases). This CDR3 has 16 amino acids. In germline, CDR1 is SGHNT, CDR2 YYREEE (reference sequence). Trimming shortened V by 3 bases and J by 0 bases, and 13 bases separated the two germline ends.

This clone was picked up a small number of times. V is TRBV6-1 and J is TRBJ1-1; maybe TRBD1 (5 bases). The V end lost 1 base, the J end lost 3 bases, and 9 bases lay between the germline ends. Per the germline V gene, CDR1 is MNHNS and CDR2 is SASEGT. CDR3 length: 14 amino acids. In DNA, the CDR3 is TGTGCCAGCAGTGAAGGCTCAGGGTACACTGAAGCTTTCTTT. Translation: CASSEGSGYTEAFF.

This chain connects TRBV7-9 to TRBJ1-3; D gene unclear. CDR1 is SEHNR, CDR2 FQNEAQ, per germline (reference sequence). Trimming removed 3 bases from V and 4 bases from J, with 13 bases in between. This CDR3 spans 15 amino acids. The CDR3 sequence: CASSFTLTQGNTIYF. The CDR3 bases are TGTGCCAGCAGCTTCACCCTGACACAAGGAAACACCATATATTTT. Drawing the rest from reference TRBV7-9 and TRBJ1-3, the complete variable domain is DTGVSQNPRHKITKRGQNVTFRCDPISEHNRLYWYRQTLGQGPEFLTYFQNEAQLEKSRLLSDRFSAERPKGSFSTLEIQRTEQGDSAMYLCASSFTLTQGNTIYFGEGSWLTVV.

The V and J genes are TRBV9 and TRBJ2-1; D possibly corresponds to TRBD2 (5 bases). The CDR3 contains 12 residues. Trimming took 3 bases from V and 7 from J, leaving 8 bases between them. Germline CDR1 SGDLS, CDR2 YYNGEE. CDR3 nucleotide sequence: TGTGCCAGCAGCGAGAGAGGGAATGAGCAGTTCTTC. Translation gives CASSERGNEQFF.

This sequence joins TRBV19 and TRBJ2-7, with 10 nucleotides matching TRBD1. V was clipped by 11 bases and J by 3 bases; unmatched bases: 7. The CDR3 length is 13 residues. Germline-derived CDR1 and CDR2 are LNHDA and SQIVND (reference sequence). The CDR3 DNA follows: TGTGCCGCGGGACAGGGGTTAGGCTACGAGCAGTACTTC. Residues: CAAGQGLGYEQYF.

CDR3 bases: TGTGCCAGTAGTACCGACAGGGGCGGATCCTACGAGCAGTACTTC. Translated, it gives CASSTDRGGSYEQYF. The chain joins TRBV19 to TRBJ2-7; TRBD1 matches 8 bases. CDR1 is LNHDA and CDR2 is SQIVND in the germline V gene (reference sequence). J was trimmed by 1 base and V by 4 bases; bases with no gene match: 6. CDR3 length: 15 amino acids.

This clone was seen a handful of times. V gene TRBV2 combines with J gene TRBJ2-1, with D hard to call. This CDR3 has 12 amino acids. Per the germline V gene, CDR1 is SNHLY and CDR2 is FYNNEI. Trimming stripped 7 bases from V and 6 bases from J, with 10 bases between. The CDR3, as DNA: TGTGCCAGCACTCCGACATTCAATGAGCAGTTCTTC. The encoded protein is CASTPTFNEQFF.

The V and J genes are TRBV7-2 and TRBJ2-7; a weak D match, TRBD1 (5 bases). Germline assignment: CDR1 SGHTA and CDR2 FQGNSA. The germline V and J ends were trimmed by 0 bases and 3 bases, with 15 bases remaining between them. The CDR3 loop spans 16 amino acids. The CDR3 region is CASSLAGLSSGYEQYF. DNA for the CDR3: TGTGCCAGCAGCTTAGCGGGGCTATCCTCGGGCTACGAGCAGTACTTC.

The V and J genes are TRBV7-9 and TRBJ1-1; D unresolved. Germline-derived CDR1 and CDR2 are SEHNR and FQNEAQ (reference sequence). The CDR3 spans 16 residues. The V end was cut by 0 bases, the J end by 0 bases, with 11 bases between. CDR3 DNA: TGTGCCAGCAGCTTAGCGAAGGGAAGGTTGAACACTGAAGCTTTCTTT. This sequence encodes CASSLAKGRLNTEAFF.

This clone was recorded a few times. V is TRBV9 and J is TRBJ2-5; 7 nucleotides align to TRBD2. The CDR3 spans 15 residues. V shed 3 bases and J 6 bases; nucleotides not matched to a gene: 11. In germline, CDR1 is SGDLS, CDR2 YYNGEE. As DNA, the CDR3 is TGTGCCAGCAGCGGTAGGGACGCCGGGGGGAAGACCCAGTACTTC. Translation gives CASSGRDAGGKTQYF. The whole variable domain, filled in from reference TRBV9 and TRBJ2-5, reads DSGVTQTPKHLITATGQRVTLRCSPRSGDLSVYWYQQSLDQGLQFLIQYYNGEERAKGNILERFSAQQFPDLHSELNLSSLELGDSALYFCASSGRDAGGKTQYFGPGTRLLVL.

The chain links TRBV18 to TRBJ1-2; tentatively, D is TRBD1 (6 bases). V lost 2 bases to trimming and J lost 4 bases, with 14 bases between them. Per the germline V gene, CDR1 is KGHSH and CDR2 is LQKENI. The CDR3 length is 15 residues. CDR3 nucleotide sequence: TGTGCCAGCTCACCAGCCCAGGGGAGATCCTATGGCTACACCTTC. Translated, it gives CASSPAQGRSYGYTF.

The V call is TRBV4-3, the J call TRBJ1-4; D possibly corresponds to TRBD1 (5 bases). Trimming took 2 bases from V and 8 from J, leaving 12 bases between them. CDR1 is LGHNA, CDR2 YSLEER, per germline. The length of the CDR3 is 14 residues. The CDR3 bases are TGCGCCAGCAGCCAAAATCAGGGTGGGGAAAAACTGTTTTTT. It yields the protein CASSQNQGGEKLFF.

The table lists this clone with a few counts. The rearrangement links TRBV28 to TRBJ2-2, with 9 bases lining up with TRBD2. Losses at the gene ends were 5 bases for V and 5 bases for J; bases not matched to a gene: 9. This CDR3 has 16 amino acids. Germline loops: CDR1 MDHEN, CDR2 SYDVKM. The CDR3 protein is CASSAGGSGRTGELFF. The DNA for the CDR3 is TGTGCCAGCAGTGCCGGCGGTAGCGGGAGAACCGGGGAGCTGTTTTTT.

CDR3 amino acids: CATSTRTGGLGEQYF. The CDR3 DNA sequence: TGTGCCACCAGCACCCGGACAGGGGGTCTCGGCGAGCAGTACTTC. The chain links TRBV15 to TRBJ2-7, with TRBD1 matching over 10 bases. J lost 6 bases, V lost 4 bases, and 9 bases had no gene match. CDR3 length: 15 residues. Per germline, CDR1 LNHNV and CDR2 YYDKDF (reference sequence).

This clone was seen a few times. The CDR3 region is CASSSTVRTGRLDEQFF. In nucleotides, the CDR3 is TGTGCCAGCAGCAGTACCGTAAGAACAGGGCGGCTTGATGAGCAGTTCTTC. The genes are TRBV7-3 and TRBJ2-1; maybe TRBD1 (6 bases). CDR1 and CDR2 from the germline V gene are SGHTA and FQGTGA. V lost 5 bases to trimming and J lost 8 bases, with 25 bases between them. CDR3 length equals 17 residues.

The chain recombines TRBV5-4 with TRBJ2-7; TRBD2 matches at 9 bases. The CDR3 extends over 14 amino acids. Looked up from germline, CDR1 is SGHNT and CDR2 is YYREEE (reference sequence). Germline trimming cut 6 bases from V and 5 bases from J; bases unmatched to any gene: 9. The CDR3 DNA follows: TGTGCCAGCAACCCACCGGGACTAGCAGACGAGCAGTACTTC. It translates to CASNPPGLADEQYF.

The J gene is TRBJ2-2, the V gene TRBV2; 7 bases align to TRBD1. CDR3 length: 15 amino acids. The junction had 11 bases not matched to a gene; V was cut back by 7 bases and J by 6 bases. Per germline, CDR1 SNHLY and CDR2 FYNNEI. The CDR3 region is CASTLLSQGAGELFF. The CDR3 DNA is TGTGCCAGCACTCTACTAAGCCAGGGGGCCGGGGAGCTGTTTTTT. Full variable domain (outside the CDR3, taken from reference TRBV2 and TRBJ2-2): EPEVTQTPSHQVTQMGQEVILRCVPISNHLYFYWYRQILGQKVEFLVSFYNNEISEKSEIFDDQFSVERPDGSNFTLKIRSTKLEDSAMYFCASTLLSQGAGELFFGEGSRLTVL.

Remarks on this clone: Other DNA sequences in this sample translate to the same CDR3. The V gene is TRBV7-2, the J gene TRBJ2-7, with TRBD1 identical over 9 bases. The J segment lost 2 bases and the V segment lost 4 bases, leaving 6 bases of the junction unmatched. CDR1 is SGHTA, CDR2 FQGNSA, per germline. This CDR3 comprises 15 residues. CDR3 in DNA: TGTGCCAGCAGCTCCGGACAGGGGCAGACCTACGAGCAGTACTTC. It is translated as CASSSGQGQTYEQYF.

This clone appeared a few times. This sequence joins TRBV21-1 and TRBJ1-2. TRBV21-1 is a recognized pseudogene. The CDR3 contains 15 residues. CDR3: CASSKKVRPAYGYTF. The CDR3 region has the DNA TGTGCCAGCAGCAAAAAGGTCCGTCCCGCCTATGGCTACACCTTC.

In its sample, this clone was seen a few times. The chain uses TRBV28 and TRBJ1-5; no firm D call. This CDR3 has 18 amino acids. V was pared by 2 bases and J by 1 base, with 18 bases between. The germline V gene has CDR1 MDHEN and CDR2 SYDVKM. The chain's CDR3 is CASSLHRLGGESNQPQHF. The CDR3 DNA reads TGTGCCAGCAGTTTACATCGGCTGGGCGGAGAGAGCAATCAGCCCCAGCATTTT.

The chain carries TRBV5-6 and TRBJ1-2; D remains unclear. Trimming removed 0 bases at V and 3 bases at J, with 18 bases between. Germline lookup yields CDR1 SGHDT and CDR2 YYEEEE. The CDR3 loop spans 17 amino acids. For the CDR3, the DNA is TGTGCCAGCAGCTTGGGGCAGATCACCTCGCTCCACTATGGCTACACCTTC. This sequence encodes CASSLGQITSLHYGYTF.

The chain's CDR3 is CATPKRQGRAKNIQYF. The CDR3 bases are TGTGCCACACCCAAACGACAGGGAAGAGCCAAAAACATTCAGTACTTC. This sequence joins TRBV27 and TRBJ2-4; 7 positions agree with TRBD1. Trimming cost V 10 bases and J 0 bases; bases outside gene matches: 12. The CDR3 is 16 amino acids. In germline, CDR1 is MNHEY, CDR2 SMNVEV (reference sequence).

This clone has a single count. This chain joins TRBV7-3 and TRBJ1-1; no clear D. CDR3 length: 14 amino acids. Between the trimmed V and J ends, which lost 2 bases and 1 base, there was a span of 8 bases. The germline CDR1 and CDR2 sequences are SGHTA and FQGTGA. The CDR3 sequence: CASSLDRWNTEAFF. Written as DNA, the CDR3 is TGTGCCAGCAGCTTAGATCGATGGAACACTGAAGCTTTCTTT.

This clone was seen a few times. The chain links TRBV11-2 to TRBJ2-1; 8 nucleotides agree with TRBD2. CDR3 length equals 17 residues. Germline V gene lookup returns CDR1 SGHAT and CDR2 FQNNGV. Trimming removed 5 bases from V and 2 bases from J; junction bases left unmatched: 11. The DNA of the CDR3 is TGTGCCAGCAGCCCCCAGGGAGCGGGGGCCACCTACAATGAGCAGTTCTTC. Encoded protein: CASSPQGAGATYNEQFF.

This clone has just a few counts. The CDR3 reads CASSLHDTPNTEAFF. The DNA for the CDR3 is TGTGCCAGTAGTCTCCACGACACTCCGAACACTGAAGCTTTCTTT. This chain links TRBV19 with TRBJ1-1; D gene uncertain. The germline V and J ends were trimmed by 5 bases and 1 base, with 14 bases remaining between them. Germline CDR1 is LNHDA and CDR2 is SQIVND (reference sequence). The CDR3 has 15 amino acids.

This clone was counted between two and nine times. This chain connects TRBV28 to TRBJ1-2; a weak D match, TRBD1 (5 bases). The CDR3 is 14 amino acids. V lost 3 bases and J lost 4, with 12 bases in between. The V gene's germline CDR1 is MDHEN and CDR2 SYDVKM. DNA of the CDR3: TGTGCCAGCAGTTTCGGTGGGGCAGCCTATGGCTACACCTTC. Amino acids: CASSFGGAAYGYTF.